This entry lists 24 T cell receptor beta chains sequenced from one sample in a study of T-cell memory formation after mild COVID-19. TCRdb itself ran the 5' RACE reads through MiXCR, one entry per CDR3 protein. Of 470,000 or so distinct CDR3 sequences detected, roughly 18% appear once; the ten largest clones hold 20% to 25%. Sequencing input: PBMCs or a T cell subset sorted from them (not recorded which). The receptors were sampled from a man between 18 and 29 years old who had mild COVID-19 (a few samples of this study predate the infection). Cell type and time point are not known.

This chain uses TRBV7-3 with TRBJ1-6, with 7 bases matching TRBD1. Germline V CDR1 and CDR2: SGHTA, FQGTGA. The CDR3 extends over 13 amino acids. V shed 6 bases and J 9 bases; nucleotides not matched to a gene: 5. Written as DNA, the CDR3 is TGTGCCAGCAGAGAGGCAGGGGGTTCACCCCTCCACTTT. Protein sequence: CASREAGGSPLHF.

This chain uses TRBV6-6 with TRBJ2-7, with 9 bases that match TRBD1. The CDR3 is 15 amino acids. CDR1 is MNHNY, CDR2 SVGAGI, per germline (reference sequence). Unmatched junction bases numbered 8, after V lost 6 bases and J lost 2 bases. The CDR3 loop is CASREQGASTYEQYV. DNA for the CDR3: TGTGCCAGCAGGGAACAGGGGGCGAGTACCTACGAGCAGTACGTC.

This clonotype showed up just a few times. This chain links TRBV9 with TRBJ1-1, with 8 bases identical to TRBD1. The germline V gene has CDR1 SGDLS and CDR2 YYNGEE. Losses at the gene ends were 3 bases for V and 3 bases for J; bases not matched to a gene: 4. This CDR3 comprises 14 residues. In nucleotides, the CDR3 is TGTGCCAGCAGCGGAAGACAGGGGCACACTGAAGCTTTCTTT. It specifies CASSGRQGHTEAFF.

The table lists this clonotype with a few counts. The chain carries TRBV5-4 and TRBJ2-3; 11 bases are a match to TRBD2. The CDR3 has 16 amino acids. Trimming at V came to 3 bases and at J to 4 bases, leaving 7 bases not matched to a gene. Germline-derived CDR1 and CDR2 are SGHNT and YYREEE (reference sequence). CDR3 residues: CASSYLPGLAADTQYF. DNA of the CDR3: TGTGCCAGCAGCTATCTTCCGGGACTAGCGGCAGATACGCAGTATTTT.

This clonotype was counted at least ten times. The chain has TRBV6-2 or TRBV6-3 and TRBJ2-3, with D unclear. CDR3 length: 14 amino acids. Germline V CDR1 and CDR2: MNHEY, SVGEGT. Trimming cost V 1 base and J 2 bases, with 7 bases left between them. CDR3 nucleotide sequence: TGTGCCAGCAGTTACTGGAAGGTCACAGATACGCAGTATTTT. It codes for CASSYWKVTDTQYF.

This chain links TRBV5-1 with TRBJ2-2; either TRBD1 or TRBD2 may supply D (5 bases each). Germline V CDR1 and CDR2: SGHRS, YFSETQ. This CDR3 spans 15 amino acids. V dropped 4 bases and J dropped 4 bases, with 14 bases sitting between them. CDR3 residues: CASSPGQISTGELFF. In nucleotides, the CDR3 is TGCGCCAGCAGCCCGGGGCAGATTTCCACCGGGGAGCTGTTTTTT. Full variable domain (remainder filled in from reference TRBV5-1 and TRBJ2-2): KAGVTQTPRYLIKTRGQQVTLSCSPISGHRSVSWYQQTPGQGLQFLFEYFSETQRNKGNFPGRFSGRQFSNSRSEMNVSTLELGDSALYLCASSPGQISTGELFFGEGSRLTVL.

V and J are TRBV28 and TRBJ1-1, with TRBD1 identical over 7 bases. This CDR3 contains 14 residues. Trimming took 7 bases from V and 3 from J; bases not matched to a gene: 8. Germline V gene lookup returns CDR1 MDHEN and CDR2 SYDVKM. The CDR3 region has the DNA TGTGCCAGCATCACAGGGGCCTGGGACACTGAAGCTTTCTTT. It is translated as CASITGAWDTEAFF.

The chain recombines TRBV7-9 with TRBJ1-2; D gene unclear. The CDR3 is 14 residues long. Germline V lookup: CDR1 SEHNR, CDR2 FQNEAQ (reference sequence). Trimming shortened V by 6 bases and J by 6 bases, and 17 bases separated the two germline ends. Written as DNA, the CDR3 is TGTGCCAGCAGGCCAGCTGATCGTTCGCATGGCTACACCTTC. This encodes CASRPADRSHGYTF.

Many counts were recorded for this clonotype. The junction differs from germline at one of its ends, possibly a read error. The V and J genes are TRBV2 and TRBJ2-5; D not resolved. Germline V gene lookup returns CDR1 SNHLY and CDR2 FYNNEI. The CDR3 has 9 amino acids. CDR3 in amino acids: CASGSVRHF. The CDR3 DNA sequence: TGTGCCAGCGGGTCCGTGCGGCACTTC.

V and J are TRBV28 and TRBJ2-2, with 10 bases aligning to TRBD2. The length of the CDR3 is 14 residues. V shed 7 bases, J shed 4 bases, and the junction held 3 bases outside the gene matches. Germline V gene sequence: CDR1 MDHEN, CDR2 SYDVKM. The CDR3 spells CASKSSGGTGELFF. In nucleotides, the CDR3 is TGTGCCAGCAAGTCTAGCGGGGGCACCGGGGAGCTGTTTTTT.

This rearrangement joins TRBV20-1 to TRBJ1-1; a weak D match, TRBD1 (6 bases). This CDR3 is built from 12 residues. Germline V gene lookup returns CDR1 DFQATT and CDR2 SNEGSKA (reference sequence). Trimming shortened V by 4 bases and J by 3 bases, and 9 bases separated the two germline ends. CDR3 loop: CSATGGHTEAFF. The CDR3, as DNA: TGCAGTGCTACCGGGGGCCACACTGAAGCTTTCTTT.

This clonotype was seen more than once but under ten times. J is TRBJ2-3 and V is TRBV7-3; possible D gene TRBD2, 6 bases. CDR3 length equals 14 residues. CDR1 is SGHTA, CDR2 FQGTGA, per germline. Trimming took 5 bases from V and 4 from J, leaving 13 bases between them. CDR3 DNA sequence: TGTGCCAGCAGCCCGGGGGACCGGCCAGATACGCAGTATTTT. Its translation: CASSPGDRPDTQYF.

This clonotype was picked up a small number of times. Here the CDR3 DNA reads TGCGCCAGCAGCCCGGGCGCCGCAGGGAACTATGGCTACACCTTC. Its translation: CASSPGAAGNYGYTF. The chain recombines TRBV5-1 with TRBJ1-2; TRBD1 is a possible D gene (5 bases). V was clipped by 4 bases and J by 2 bases, with 15 bases between them. The CDR3 spans 15 residues. Germline V CDR1 and CDR2: SGHRS, YFSETQ.

The rearrangement joins TRBV2 to TRBJ2-7, with 9 bases that match TRBD2. Germline V gives CDR1 SNHLY, CDR2 FYNNEI. The ends lost 10 bases at V and 0 bases at J; junction bases unmatched: 7. The CDR3 runs to 14 residues. The CDR3 region has the DNA TGTGCCATCTCGGGACTAGCCGTCTCCTACGAGCAGTACTTC. Translated, it gives CAISGLAVSYEQYF.

The genes are TRBV7-8 and TRBJ1-4, with a tentative D call TRBD1 (5 bases). Germline CDR1 is SGHVS and CDR2 is FQNEAQ. V dropped 1 base and J dropped 4 bases, with 10 bases sitting between them. The CDR3 contains 15 residues. The CDR3 sequence: CASSLVTDYNEKLFF. In nucleotides, the CDR3 is TGTGCCAGCAGCTTAGTGACAGATTATAATGAAAAACTGTTTTTT.

This clonotype appeared many times. In DNA form, the CDR3 reads TGTGCCAGCAGCACAAGTGTCGCCGACAATGAGCAGTTCTTC. Translated: CASSTSVADNEQFF. The J gene is TRBJ2-1, the V gene TRBV7-6; D call uncertain. This CDR3 region has 14 residues. V lost 5 bases and J lost 5, with 13 bases in between. Germline lookup yields CDR1 SGHVS and CDR2 FNYEAQ.

This clonotype has a count of ten or more. This chain joins TRBV12-3 or TRBV12-4 and TRBJ2-5; TRBD2 might be the D (5 bases). V lost 4 bases and J 5 bases, leaving 11 bases between the germline ends. CDR3 size: 13 residues. The CDR3 DNA follows: TGTGCCAGCAGTTCAGCGGACGGTGAGACCCAGTACTTC. It is translated as CASSSADGETQYF.

The chain joins TRBV5-1 to TRBJ2-5, with D perhaps TRBD1 or TRBD2 (5 bases each). This CDR3 region has 14 residues. V lost 4 bases to trimming and J lost 7 bases, with 17 bases between them. The germline V gene has CDR1 SGHRS and CDR2 YFSETQ. The CDR3 sequence is CASSPRDPRVTQYF. The CDR3 nucleotides read TGCGCCAGCAGCCCCCGGGACCCGAGGGTGACCCAGTACTTC.

This CDR3 reads CASSDRLAGGPAGDTQYF. CDR3 nucleotide sequence: TGTGCCAGCAGCGACCGACTAGCGGGAGGGCCCGCTGGAGATACGCAGTATTTT. The chain carries TRBV5-6 and TRBJ2-3; 14 nucleotides align to TRBD2. This CDR3 is built from 18 residues. Trimming took 4 bases from V and 5 from J; bases not matched to a gene: 12. Germline V gives CDR1 SGHDT, CDR2 YYEEEE.

J is TRBJ1-1 and V is TRBV28; D is perhaps TRBD1 (6 bases). There are 14 residues in the CDR3. V dropped 6 bases and J dropped 5 bases, with 16 bases sitting between them. CDR1 MDHEN and CDR2 SYDVKM come from the germline V gene. The CDR3 region is CASSPPQGATEAFF. The DNA of the CDR3 is TGTGCCAGCAGCCCGCCACAGGGCGCAACTGAAGCTTTCTTT.

The chain links TRBV27 to TRBJ2-7; the D gene is possibly TRBD1 (5 bases). The CDR3 is made up of 13 amino acids. CDR1 is MNHEY and CDR2 is SMNVEV in the germline V gene (reference sequence). The V and J ends lost 3 bases and 3 bases respectively, with 9 bases between them. CDR3 sequence: CASSFHRNYEQYV. CDR3 DNA sequence: TGTGCCAGCAGTTTCCACAGGAACTACGAGCAGTACGTC.

This clonotype has only a few counts. This rearrangement joins TRBV28 to TRBJ2-4; perhaps TRBD2 as D (5 bases). V lost 2 bases and J lost 2, with 7 bases in between. Germline V gene data show CDR1 as MDHEN and CDR2 as SYDVKM. The CDR3 runs 14 residues. The CDR3 protein is CASSLPGTKNIQYF. The DNA of the CDR3 is TGTGCCAGCAGTTTACCCGGGACCAAAAACATTCAGTACTTC.

This clonotype was found a few times. The chain links TRBV7-8 to TRBJ2-5; 8 positions match TRBD2. CDR1 is SGHVS, CDR2 FQNEAQ, per germline. The CDR3 is made up of 15 amino acids. Trimming took 3 bases from V and 9 from J; bases not matched to a gene: 12. The CDR3 protein is CASSFLSEAGAPQYF. DNA of the CDR3: TGTGCCAGCAGCTTTCTTTCCGAAGCGGGGGCTCCCCAGTACTTC.

This clonotype was observed a few times. This chain uses TRBV11-2 with TRBJ1-2; the D is unclear. The germline V gene encodes CDR1 SGHAT and CDR2 FQNNGV. This CDR3 has 15 amino acids. The V end lost 5 bases, the J end lost 4 bases, and 17 bases lay between the germline ends. The CDR3 loop is CASSPPREESYGYTF. The CDR3 bases are TGTGCCAGCAGCCCTCCACGTGAAGAATCCTATGGCTACACCTTC.